This entry lists 14 T cell receptor beta chains sequenced from one sample in a study of T cell responses to AZD1222 COVID-19 vaccine. Measured with immunoSEQ multiplex PCR; TCRdb has only the in-frame clones, and not every one. The sample gives about 140,000 clones, roughly 90% of which show up once; 1% to 1.5% is in the top ten. The source material was peripheral blood, sampled 28 days after the second AZD1222 dose. The receptor set was obtained from an adult who received the AZD1222 COVID-19 vaccine.

This clone has a handful of counts. The chain has TRBV6-2 or TRBV6-3 and TRBJ2-7; 12 positions agree with TRBD1. This CDR3 comprises 14 residues. V lost 5 bases to trimming and J lost 5 bases; unmatched junction nucleotides: 4. Germline V gives CDR1 MNHEY, CDR2 SVGEGT. CDR3 nucleotide sequence: TGTGCCAGCAGTGGCGGGACAGGGGGCCACGAGCAGTACTTC. Translated: CASSGGTGGHEQYF.

To note about this clone: The sample has other DNA sequences that encode this CDR3 too. The chain is built from TRBV27 and TRBJ1-2; no clear D gene. Deletions cut 5 bases from V and 4 bases from J, with 8 bases between. This CDR3 is 12 amino acids long. From germline, CDR1 is MNHEY and CDR2 SMNVEV (reference sequence). The CDR3 DNA follows: TGTGCCAGCAGTCGTGAGGGCTATGGCTACACCTTC. Amino acid sequence: CASSREGYGYTF.

J is TRBJ2-7 and V is TRBV15, with unresolved D. Germline CDR1 reads LNHNV; CDR2 reads YYDKDF (reference sequence). This CDR3 comprises 14 residues. V was pared by 1 base and J by 0 bases, with 7 bases between. The CDR3 region has the DNA TGTGCCACCAGCAGAGGCGGTACCTCCTACGAGCAGTACTTC. Translating it yields CATSRGGTSYEQYF.

The chain is built from TRBV2 and TRBJ2-7; 7 nucleotides agree with TRBD2. The junction had 9 bases not matched to a gene; V was cut back by 8 bases and J by 5 bases. Germline assignment: CDR1 SNHLY and CDR2 FYNNEI. The CDR3 loop spans 13 amino acids. DNA for the CDR3: TGTGCCAGCTTTCGGGGGGATAGCGACGAGCAGTACTTC. This codes for CASFRGDSDEQYF.

The gene calls are TRBV10-3 and TRBJ1-1; D remains ambiguous. The germline V gene has CDR1 ENHRY and CDR2 SYGVKD. This CDR3 is 13 amino acids long. V gave up 3 bases and J gave up 5 bases, with 10 bases separating them. The CDR3 sequence is CAISDGAMTEAFF. The CDR3 DNA is TGTGCCATCAGTGACGGCGCTATGACTGAAGCTTTCTTT.

The chain employs TRBV19 and TRBJ2-1; TRBD2 might be the D (6 bases). Germline V gives CDR1 LNHDA, CDR2 SQIVND (reference sequence). CDR3 length: 12 amino acids. V lost 9 bases and J 2 bases, leaving 8 bases between the germline ends. CDR3 loop: CASAGPYNEQFF. CDR3 DNA sequence: TGTGCCAGCGCGGGACCCTACAATGAGCAGTTCTTC.

This clone occurred a few times. J is TRBJ2-2 and V is TRBV10-3; either TRBD1 or TRBD2 may supply D (5 bases each). V lost 7 bases and J 3 bases, leaving 15 bases between the germline ends. Germline CDR1 reads ENHRY; CDR2 reads SYGVKD. The CDR3 contains 15 residues. Here the CDR3 DNA reads TGTGCCATCACGCCCGGGACCCTTTACACCGGGGAGCTGTTTTTT. Protein product: CAITPGTLYTGELFF.

The CDR3 DNA follows: TGTGCCAGCAGCGTAGCTGGACGGGGGGGCCCGTATGAGCAGTTCTTC. Protein product: CASSVAGRGGPYEQFF. This sequence joins TRBV9 and TRBJ2-1; 8 positions agree with TRBD2. V lost 0 bases, J lost 8 bases, and 10 bases stayed unmatched. This CDR3 contains 16 residues. Germline lookup yields CDR1 SGDLS and CDR2 YYNGEE.

V usage is TRBV6-1 and J usage is TRBJ1-5, with TRBD1 matching over 9 bases. Germline-derived CDR1 and CDR2 are MNHNS and SASEGT. J was trimmed by 3 bases and V by 2 bases; bases with no gene match: 14. CDR3 length: 19 amino acids. CDR3 sequence reads: CASSEKGRDRVVYNQPQHF. CDR3 DNA sequence: TGTGCCAGCAGTGAAAAAGGTAGGGACAGGGTGGTGTACAATCAGCCCCAGCATTTT.

The chain combines TRBV2 with TRBJ2-5, with D unresolved. The germline CDR1 and CDR2 sequences are SNHLY and FYNNEI. Trimming removed 11 bases at V and 4 bases at J, with 20 bases between. The CDR3 covers 14 residues. The CDR3, as DNA: TGTGCCTGCCTCCCTAGTCACCACCCAGAGACCCAGTACTTC. Translated: CACLPSHHPETQYF.

The chain combines TRBV28 with TRBJ1-2; a possible D gene is TRBD1 (6 bases). CDR1 and CDR2 (germline): MDHEN, SYDVKM. V was cut by 2 bases and J by 8 bases, with 15 bases left in between. CDR3 length: 14 residues. This CDR3 is CASSLGQGKGGYTF. CDR3 sequence (DNA): TGTGCCAGCAGTTTAGGGCAGGGGAAAGGAGGCTACACCTTC.

The chain employs TRBV5-7 and TRBJ2-7, with 11 bases identical to TRBD1. TRBV5-7 is an ORF; its function is uncertain. The CDR3 consists of 16 residues. V shed 2 bases, J shed 5 bases, and the junction held 9 bases outside the gene matches. The CDR3 reads CASSFGQGASGNEQYF. The CDR3 DNA is TGTGCCAGCAGCTTTGGACAGGGGGCGTCGGGCAACGAGCAGTACTTC.

This chain uses TRBV3-1 (or the pseudogene TRBV3-2) with TRBJ2-5, with 12 bases that match TRBD2. This CDR3 has 16 residues. Unmatched junction bases numbered 4, after V lost 4 bases and J lost 1 base. CDR1 and CDR2 (germline): LGHDT, YNNKEL (reference sequence). The CDR3 coding sequence is TGTGCCAGCAGCCCTACTAGCGGGAGGCCCCAAGAGACCCAGTACTTC. Its protein product is CASSPTSGRPQETQYF.

The chain joins TRBV2 to TRBJ2-1; 11 bases fit TRBD2. CDR1 and CDR2 from the germline V gene are SNHLY and FYNNEI. V was clipped by 1 base and J by 6 bases; unmatched bases: 2. The CDR3 extends over 15 amino acids. The DNA of the CDR3 is TGTGCCAGCAGTGAAGTAGCGGGAGGGTCCAATGAGCAGTTCTTC. Protein product: CASSEVAGGSNEQFF.